This TCR beta chain was identified during a study of CD8+ T cells in alopecia areata. Notes on the study in general: During tofacitinib treatment, many expanded lesional clones remained in scalp and blood.

As to this clone: No antigen is known for it.

Sample treatment: oral pan-JAK inhibitor, 5-10 mg twice daily. Trimming left V 4 bases short and J 5 bases short, with 15 bases between. CDR3 length equals 15 residues. The germline V gene encodes CDR1 MNHNY and CDR2 SVGAGI (reference sequence). cDNA reverse transcribed from extracted RNA served as the sequencing template. TCRdb's copy holds only in-frame clones and misses some; the assay was immunoSEQ multiplex PCR. This sample has more than 200,000 clones, with roughly 66% found just once. This clonotype originated in a human donor with alopecia areata. Sequencing was performed on CD4+ T cells sorted from blood, taken at week 44, from a patient treated with tofacitinib. V gene TRBV6-6 combines with J gene TRBJ1-5, with D possibly matching TRBD1 (6 bases). In DNA, the CDR3 is TGTGCCAGCAGTTCGGGGGCGTCGGGCGATCAGCCCCAGCATTTT. Translating gives CASSSGASGDQPQHF.